These 20 T cell receptor beta chains originate from one sample sequenced in a study of blood T cell repertoires in COVID-19. The protocol was immunoSEQ multiplex PCR, while the TCRdb copy is restricted to in-frame clones and leaves out a portion. The table records more than 150,000 clones, over 80% of them present only once. The specimen was peripheral blood. These receptors were obtained from an older woman with acute or convalescent COVID-19.

This clone was found once. This chain uses TRBV11-2 with TRBJ2-3; 12 nucleotides agree with TRBD2. Germline V CDR1 and CDR2: SGHAT, FQNNGV. Trimming at V came to 0 bases and at J to 9 bases, leaving 4 bases not matched to a gene. The CDR3 extends over 15 amino acids. CDR3 nucleotide sequence: TGTGCCAGCAGCTTAGATCCCACTAGCGGGAGGACGCAGTATTTT. Amino acid sequence: CASSLDPTSGRTQYF.

The chain employs TRBV16 and TRBJ1-1, with a tentative D call TRBD1 (5 bases). There are 13 residues in the CDR3. Deletions cut 8 bases from V and 6 bases from J, with 16 bases between. Germline V gene data show CDR1 as KGHSY and CDR2 as FQNENV. CDR3 DNA sequence: TGTGCCAGCCTTTACAGCCGGGGGGCTGAAGCTTTCTTT. Protein: CASLYSRGAEAFF.

The chain has TRBV27 and TRBJ1-2; 12 bases are shared with TRBD1. Germline loops: CDR1 MNHEY, CDR2 SMNVEV (reference sequence). With V trimmed by 5 bases and J by 2 bases, 9 bases remained unmatched. The CDR3 has 17 amino acids. CDR3: CASSTRGDRGLNYGYTF. The CDR3, as DNA: TGTGCCAGCAGTACCCGGGGGGACAGGGGGCTAAACTATGGCTACACCTTC.

This clone occurred a few times. This sequence joins TRBV19 and TRBJ1-4; D call uncertain. Trimming removed 3 bases from V and 0 bases from J, with 5 bases in between. The CDR3 contains 14 residues. The germline CDR1 and CDR2 sequences are LNHDA and SQIVND (reference sequence). CDR3 sequence: CASSISPTNEKLFF. DNA for the CDR3: TGTGCCAGTAGTATTAGTCCAACTAATGAAAAACTGTTTTTT.

This clone was counted a few times. The DNA of the CDR3 is TGTGCCAGCAAAACATTTAACACCGGGGAGCTGTTTTTT. Translating it yields CASKTFNTGELFF. This sequence joins TRBV6-5 and TRBJ2-2; unclear D gene. Trimming stripped 7 bases from V and 2 bases from J, with 8 bases between. The CDR3 sequence is 13 residues long. CDR1 and CDR2 from the germline V gene are MNHEY and SVGAGI.

The sample holds a few counts of this clone. This chain joins TRBV19 and TRBJ2-7; D might be TRBD2 (6 bases). V gave up 5 bases and J gave up 0 bases, with 11 bases separating them. The CDR3 length is 14 residues. Germline lookup yields CDR1 LNHDA and CDR2 SQIVND (reference sequence). In nucleotides, the CDR3 is TGTGCCAGTAGTCTTCCGGGACTCTCCTACGAGCAGTACTTC. Its protein is CASSLPGLSYEQYF.

This clone was seen a single time. The V and J genes are TRBV6-1 and TRBJ1-4; 11 bases map to TRBD1. Trimming removed 2 bases from V and 8 bases from J; junction bases left unmatched: 10. From germline, CDR1 is MNHNS and CDR2 SASEGT. The CDR3 extends over 17 amino acids. CDR3 residues: CASSEYGTGGLWEKLFF. In DNA form, the CDR3 reads TGTGCCAGCAGTGAATACGGGACAGGGGGGTTGTGGGAAAAACTGTTTTTT.

Written as DNA, the CDR3 is TGTGCCAGCAGCCTTACAGGGATGAACACTGAAGCTTTCTTT. Translation: CASSLTGMNTEAFF. V is TRBV11-1 and J is TRBJ1-1, with a weak D call TRBD1 (6 bases). The CDR3 is 14 residues long. From germline, CDR1 is SGHAT and CDR2 FQDESV (reference sequence). The V end was cut by 5 bases, the J end by 0 bases, with 10 bases between.

This chain uses TRBV5-4 with TRBJ2-5, with a tentative D call TRBD1 (6 bases). The CDR3 totals 15 residues. The germline V gene has CDR1 SGHNT and CDR2 YYREEE (reference sequence). V gave up 0 bases and J gave up 4 bases, with 13 bases separating them. Here the CDR3 reads CASSLGPQGRETQYF. The CDR3 DNA reads TGTGCCAGCAGCTTGGGTCCCCAGGGGAGAGAGACCCAGTACTTC.

A single count supports this clone. The rearrangement links TRBV6-5 to TRBJ1-1; 10 nucleotides match TRBD1. Germline assignment: CDR1 MNHEY and CDR2 SVGAGI. The CDR3 runs 16 residues. Trimming at V came to 2 bases and at J to 6 bases, leaving 9 bases not matched to a gene. The CDR3 spells CASSYLRTGGRAEAFF. In DNA, the CDR3 is TGTGCCAGCAGTTACCTCCGGACAGGGGGTAGGGCTGAAGCTTTCTTT.

The V call is TRBV14, the J call TRBJ1-2; 7 positions match TRBD1. This CDR3 comprises 14 residues. J gave up 1 base and V 4 bases, and 3 bases lay outside the gene matches. Germline V lookup: CDR1 SGHDN, CDR2 FVKESK. The CDR3 DNA follows: TGTGCCAGCAGCCGGACAGGAGTTAACTATGGCTACACCTTC. Amino acid sequence: CASSRTGVNYGYTF.

The chain employs TRBV19 and TRBJ2-5, with a weak D call TRBD2 (6 bases). This CDR3 contains 14 residues. Germline loops: CDR1 LNHDA, CDR2 SQIVND (reference sequence). V was cut by 7 bases and J by 3 bases, with 15 bases left in between. This chain's CDR3 is CASNAGSKKETQYF. The CDR3 DNA reads TGTGCCAGTAATGCGGGAAGCAAGAAAGAGACCCAGTACTTC.

The V and J genes are TRBV14 and TRBJ1-2, with D hard to call. The CDR3 extends over 13 amino acids. CDR1 and CDR2 from the germline V gene are SGHDN and FVKESK. Trimming shortened V by 0 bases and J by 2 bases, and 4 bases separated the two germline ends. CDR3 loop: CASSQDLNYGYTF. The CDR3 nucleotides read TGTGCCAGCAGCCAAGACCTAAACTATGGCTACACCTTC. Full variable domain (remainder filled in from reference TRBV14 and TRBJ1-2): EAGVTQFPSHSVIEKGQTVTLRCDPISGHDNLYWYRRVMGKEIKFLLHFVKESKQDESGMPNNRFLAERTGGTYSTLKVQPAELEDSGVYFCASSQDLNYGYTFGSGTRLTVV.

The chain couples TRBV7-2 to TRBJ2-2, with D tentatively TRBD2 (5 bases). Looked up from germline, CDR1 is SGHTA and CDR2 is FQGNSA. Trimming took off 4 bases at V and 4 bases at J, with 10 bases between the two ends. The CDR3 runs to 14 residues. CDR3 region: CASSWALATGELFF. The CDR3 nucleotides are TGTGCCAGCAGCTGGGCCCTAGCCACCGGGGAGCTGTTTTTT.

The J gene is TRBJ2-5, the V gene TRBV3-1 (or the pseudogene TRBV3-2), with 10 bases that match TRBD2. This CDR3 region has 16 residues. V dropped 3 bases and J dropped 2; count of bases not matched to a gene: 6. Germline V CDR1 and CDR2: LGHDT, YNNKEL (reference sequence). This CDR3 reads CASSQAPSGGQETQYF. The CDR3 DNA reads TGTGCCAGCAGCCAGGCCCCTAGCGGGGGACAAGAGACCCAGTACTTC.

The chain combines TRBV7-8 with TRBJ2-5; 13 bases map to TRBD2. Germline values: CDR1 SGHVS, CDR2 FQNEAQ. Unmatched junction bases numbered 13, after V lost 4 bases and J lost 5 bases. The CDR3 sequence is 18 residues long. The CDR3 sequence is CASSSPGTSGTLGETQYF. DNA of the CDR3: TGTGCCAGCAGCTCGCCAGGGACTAGCGGGACACTGGGGGAGACCCAGTACTTC. The whole variable domain, filled in from reference TRBV7-8 and TRBJ2-5, reads GAGVSQSPRYKVAKRGQDVALRCDPISGHVSLFWYQQALGQGPEFLTYFQNEAQLDKSGLPSDRFFAERPEGSVSTLKIQRTQQEDSAVYLCASSSPGTSGTLGETQYFGPGTRLLVL.

A few counts support this clone. This rearrangement joins TRBV28 to TRBJ1-5, with TRBD1 identical over 7 bases. Per the germline V gene, CDR1 is MDHEN and CDR2 is SYDVKM. This CDR3 region has 14 residues. J gave up 2 bases and V 3 bases, and 1 base lay outside the gene matches. The CDR3 DNA reads TGTGCCAGCAGTTTTGGGACAGGCAATCAGCCCCAGCATTTT. The encoded protein is CASSFGTGNQPQHF.

The rearrangement links TRBV4-2 to TRBJ1-2, with D maybe TRBD1 (5 bases). The CDR3 consists of 15 residues. The V end was cut by 3 bases, the J end by 4 bases, with 15 bases between. Germline CDR1 LGHNA, CDR2 YNFKEQ. The CDR3 is CASSQGLGEAYGYTF. DNA for the CDR3: TGTGCCAGCAGCCAGGGACTTGGGGAGGCCTATGGCTACACCTTC.

The CDR3 DNA is TGTGCCAGCAGTTCCCCCTCGTACAATGAGCAGTTCTTC. Translation gives CASSSPSYNEQFF. The chain carries TRBV27 and TRBJ2-1; no firm D call. The CDR3 totals 13 residues. Per the germline V gene, CDR1 is MNHEY and CDR2 is SMNVEV (reference sequence). V was pared by 4 bases and J by 4 bases, with 8 bases between.

This sequence joins TRBV4-2 and TRBJ1-6; TRBD1 might be the D (5 bases). Germline CDR1 reads LGHNA; CDR2 reads YNFKEQ. Trimming took off 4 bases at V and 0 bases at J, with 10 bases between the two ends. The CDR3 is 16 amino acids. CDR3 in amino acids: CASSPGGLSYNSPLHF. The CDR3 nucleotides are TGTGCCAGCAGCCCGGGGGGTCTCTCCTATAATTCACCCCTCCACTTT.